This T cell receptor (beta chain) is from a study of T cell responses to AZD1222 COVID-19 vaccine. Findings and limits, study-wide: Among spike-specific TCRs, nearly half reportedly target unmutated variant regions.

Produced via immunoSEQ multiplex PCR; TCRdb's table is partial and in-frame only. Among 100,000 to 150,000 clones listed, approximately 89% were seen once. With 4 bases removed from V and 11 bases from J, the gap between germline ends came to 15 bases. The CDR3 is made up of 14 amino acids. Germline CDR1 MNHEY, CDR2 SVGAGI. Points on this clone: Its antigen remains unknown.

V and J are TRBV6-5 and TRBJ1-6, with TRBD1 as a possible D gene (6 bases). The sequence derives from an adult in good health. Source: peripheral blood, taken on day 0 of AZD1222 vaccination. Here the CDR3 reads CASSFPGEGAPLHF. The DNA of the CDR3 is TGTGCCAGCAGTTTCCCAGGGGAAGGGGCACCCCTCCACTTT.